This T cell receptor (beta chain) came from a study of beta chain features in type 1 diabetes. This clone was picked up a small number of times. The germline CDR1 and CDR2 sequences are SQVTM and ANQGSEA. The CDR3 runs to 12 residues. Of the isolated RNA, all was reverse transcribed, and so the sequenced material was expressed TCRB transcripts. Here immunoSEQ multiplex PCR was the method, and the copy in TCRdb shows in-frame clones only, minus some. The repertoire has more than 350,000 clones, about an eighth of them found once; the top ten carry less than 0.06%. Sequenced: naive CD4+ T cells from blood. This rearrangement joins TRBV29-1 to TRBJ2-5, with 7 nucleotides matching TRBD1. Near its end, the DNA agrees better with TRBJ2-7, so the J call may be wrong. The TCR originated in a woman between 18 and 29 years old in good health. DNA of the CDR3: TGCAGCGTTGGGGACAGCTCCTACGAGCAGTACTTC. It yields the protein CSVGDSSYEQYF.